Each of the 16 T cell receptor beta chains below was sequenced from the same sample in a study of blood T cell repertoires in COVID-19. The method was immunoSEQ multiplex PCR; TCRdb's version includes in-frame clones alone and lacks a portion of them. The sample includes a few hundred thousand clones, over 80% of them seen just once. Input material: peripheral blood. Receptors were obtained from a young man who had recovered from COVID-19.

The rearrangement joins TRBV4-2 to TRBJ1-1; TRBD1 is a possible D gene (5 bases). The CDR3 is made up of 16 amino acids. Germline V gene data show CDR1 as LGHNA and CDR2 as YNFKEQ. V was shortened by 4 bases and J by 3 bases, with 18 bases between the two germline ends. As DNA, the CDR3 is TGTGCCAGCAGCCGGGACGGGGGGGGTTGGGACACTGAAGCTTTCTTT. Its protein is CASSRDGGGWDTEAFF.

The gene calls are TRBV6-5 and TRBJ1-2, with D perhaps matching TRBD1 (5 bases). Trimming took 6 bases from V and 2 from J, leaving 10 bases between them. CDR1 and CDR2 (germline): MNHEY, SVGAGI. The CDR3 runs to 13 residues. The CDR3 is CASRDTLNYGYTF. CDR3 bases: TGTGCCAGCAGGGACACGCTGAACTATGGCTACACCTTC.

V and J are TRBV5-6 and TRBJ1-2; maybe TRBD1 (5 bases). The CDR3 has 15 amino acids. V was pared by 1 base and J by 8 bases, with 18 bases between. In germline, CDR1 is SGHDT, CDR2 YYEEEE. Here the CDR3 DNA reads TGTGCCAGCAGCTTGTCGGGACTGGTGACTTACGGCTACACCTTC. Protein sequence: CASSLSGLVTYGYTF.

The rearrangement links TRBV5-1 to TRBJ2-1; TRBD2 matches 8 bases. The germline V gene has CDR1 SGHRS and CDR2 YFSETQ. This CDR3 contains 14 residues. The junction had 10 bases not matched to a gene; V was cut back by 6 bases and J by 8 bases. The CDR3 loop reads CASMPAGALYEQFF. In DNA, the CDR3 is TGCGCCAGCATGCCAGCGGGGGCACTCTATGAGCAGTTCTTC.

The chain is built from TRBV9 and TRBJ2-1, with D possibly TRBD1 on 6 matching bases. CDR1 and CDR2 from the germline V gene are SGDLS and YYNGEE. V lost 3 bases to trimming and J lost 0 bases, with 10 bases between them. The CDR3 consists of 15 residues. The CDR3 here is CASSETDSSYNEQFF. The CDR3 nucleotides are TGTGCCAGCAGCGAGACGGACAGCTCCTACAATGAGCAGTTCTTC.

CDR3 protein: CSVLRDRGTEAFF. The CDR3 DNA reads TGCAGCGTTCTCCGGGACAGAGGCACTGAAGCTTTCTTT. V is TRBV29-1 and J is TRBJ1-1; 7 nucleotides align to TRBD1. Looked up from germline, CDR1 is SQVTM and CDR2 is ANQGSEA. This CDR3 is 13 amino acids long. The V gene end was trimmed by 5 bases and the J gene end by 4 bases; junction bases not matched to a gene: 7.

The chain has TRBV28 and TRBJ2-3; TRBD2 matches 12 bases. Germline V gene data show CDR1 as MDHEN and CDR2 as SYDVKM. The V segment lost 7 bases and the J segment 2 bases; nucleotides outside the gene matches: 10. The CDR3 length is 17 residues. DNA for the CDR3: TGTGCCAGCACCCAGATGGGGACTAGCGGGTACACAGATACGCAGTATTTT. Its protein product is CASTQMGTSGYTDTQYF. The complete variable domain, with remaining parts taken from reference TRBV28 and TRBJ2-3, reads DVKVTQSSRYLVKRTGEKVFLECVQDMDHENMFWYRQDPGLGLRLIYFSYDVKMKEKGDIPEGYSVSREKKERFSLILESASTNQTSMYLCASTQMGTSGYTDTQYFGPGTRLTVL.

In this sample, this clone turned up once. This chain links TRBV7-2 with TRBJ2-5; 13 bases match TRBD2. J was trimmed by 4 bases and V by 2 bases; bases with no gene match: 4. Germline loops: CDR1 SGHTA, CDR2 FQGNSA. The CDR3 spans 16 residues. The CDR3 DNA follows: TGTGCCAGCAGCTTAACTAGCGGGGGGGCACGAGAGACCCAGTACTTC. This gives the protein CASSLTSGGARETQYF. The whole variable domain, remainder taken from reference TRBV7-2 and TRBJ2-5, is GAGVSQSPSNKVTEKGKDVELRCDPISGHTALYWYRQSLGQGLEFLIYFQGNSAPDKSGLPSDRFSAERTGGSVSTLTIQRTQQEDSAVYLCASSLTSGGARETQYFGPGTRLLVL.

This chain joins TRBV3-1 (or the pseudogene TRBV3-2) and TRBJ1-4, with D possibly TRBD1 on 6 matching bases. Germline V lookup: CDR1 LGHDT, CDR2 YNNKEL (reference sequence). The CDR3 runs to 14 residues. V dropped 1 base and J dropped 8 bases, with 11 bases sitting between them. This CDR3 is CASSQGGRGEKLFF. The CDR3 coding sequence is TGTGCCAGCAGCCAAGGGGGAAGGGGGGAAAAACTGTTTTTT.

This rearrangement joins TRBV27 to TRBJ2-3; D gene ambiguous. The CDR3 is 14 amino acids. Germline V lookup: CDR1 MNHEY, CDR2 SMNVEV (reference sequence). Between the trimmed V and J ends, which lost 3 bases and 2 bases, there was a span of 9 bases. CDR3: CASSLRQFTDTQYF. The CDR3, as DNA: TGTGCCAGCAGTTTGCGGCAGTTCACAGATACGCAGTATTTT.

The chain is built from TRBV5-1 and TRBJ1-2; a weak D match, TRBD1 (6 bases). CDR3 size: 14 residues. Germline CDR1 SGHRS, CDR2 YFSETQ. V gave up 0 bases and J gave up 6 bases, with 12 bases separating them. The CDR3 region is CASSLESRTDGYTF. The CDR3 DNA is TGCGCCAGCAGCTTGGAGAGTCGGACAGATGGCTACACCTTC.

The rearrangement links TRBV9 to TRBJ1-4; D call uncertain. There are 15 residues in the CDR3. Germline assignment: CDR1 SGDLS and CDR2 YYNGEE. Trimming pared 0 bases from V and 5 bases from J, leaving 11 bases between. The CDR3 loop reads CASSVDSFPNEKLFF. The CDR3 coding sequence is TGTGCCAGCAGCGTAGATAGCTTTCCCAATGAAAAACTGTTTTTT.

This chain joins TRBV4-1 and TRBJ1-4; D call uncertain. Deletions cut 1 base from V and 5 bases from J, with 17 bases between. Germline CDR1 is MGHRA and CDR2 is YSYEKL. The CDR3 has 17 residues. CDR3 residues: CASSQGGGLQLNEKLFF. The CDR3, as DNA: TGCGCCAGCAGCCAAGGTGGCGGACTGCAACTAAATGAAAAACTGTTTTTT.

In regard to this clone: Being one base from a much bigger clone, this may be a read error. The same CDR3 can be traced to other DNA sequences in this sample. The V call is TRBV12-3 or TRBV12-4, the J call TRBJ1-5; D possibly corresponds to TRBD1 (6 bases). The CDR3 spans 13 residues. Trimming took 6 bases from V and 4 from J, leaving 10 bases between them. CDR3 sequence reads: CASSPQGNQPQHF. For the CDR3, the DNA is TGTGCCAGCAGCCCCCAGGGGAATCAGCCCCAGCATTTT.

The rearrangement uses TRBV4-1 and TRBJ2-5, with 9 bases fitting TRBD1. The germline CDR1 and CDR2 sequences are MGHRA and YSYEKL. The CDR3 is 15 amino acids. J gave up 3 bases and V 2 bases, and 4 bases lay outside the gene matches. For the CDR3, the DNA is TGCGCCAGCAGCCAACCGGGACAGGGAGAAGAGACCCAGTACTTC. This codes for CASSQPGQGEETQYF.

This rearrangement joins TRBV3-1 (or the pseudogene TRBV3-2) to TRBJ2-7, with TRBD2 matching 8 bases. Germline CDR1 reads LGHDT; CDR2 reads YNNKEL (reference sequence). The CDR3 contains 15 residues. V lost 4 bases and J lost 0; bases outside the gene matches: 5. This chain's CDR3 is CASSRTSLSSYEQYF. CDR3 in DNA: TGTGCCAGCAGCCGGACTAGCCTGAGCTCCTACGAGCAGTACTTC.